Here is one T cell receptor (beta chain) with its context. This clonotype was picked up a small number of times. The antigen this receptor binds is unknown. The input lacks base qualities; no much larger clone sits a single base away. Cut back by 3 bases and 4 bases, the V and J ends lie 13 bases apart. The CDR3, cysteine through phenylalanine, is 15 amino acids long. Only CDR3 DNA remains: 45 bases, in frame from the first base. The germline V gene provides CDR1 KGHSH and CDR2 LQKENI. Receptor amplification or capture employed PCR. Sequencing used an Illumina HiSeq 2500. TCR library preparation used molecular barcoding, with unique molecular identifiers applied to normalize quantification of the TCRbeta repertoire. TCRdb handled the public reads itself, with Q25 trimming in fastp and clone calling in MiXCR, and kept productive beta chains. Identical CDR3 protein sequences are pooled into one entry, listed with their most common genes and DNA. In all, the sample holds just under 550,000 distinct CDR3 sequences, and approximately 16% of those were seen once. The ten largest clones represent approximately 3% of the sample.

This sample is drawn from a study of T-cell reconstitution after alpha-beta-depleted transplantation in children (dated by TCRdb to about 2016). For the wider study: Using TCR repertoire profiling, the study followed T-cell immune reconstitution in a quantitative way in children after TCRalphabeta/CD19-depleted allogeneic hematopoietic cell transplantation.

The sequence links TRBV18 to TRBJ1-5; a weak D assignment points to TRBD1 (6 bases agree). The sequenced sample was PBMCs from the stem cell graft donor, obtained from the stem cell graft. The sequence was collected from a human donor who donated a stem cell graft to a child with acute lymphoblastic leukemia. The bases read TGTGCCAGCTCACCTAAAGGGACAAATAATCAGCCCCAGCATTTT. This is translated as CASSPKGTNNQPQHF.